These 28 T cell receptor beta chains originate from one sample sequenced in a study of CD8 T cells in Susac syndrome. RNA, at roughly 0.45 to 1 ug, was reverse transcribed with random hexamers. TCRdb fed the immunoSEQ multiplex PCR reads into MiXCR, producing one record per CDR3 protein. The sample records about 200,000 distinct CDR3 sequences, roughly 94% being singletons. Source material: CD4+ T cells from PBMCs. The receptors were sampled from a human donor in good health.

The CDR3 nucleotides are TGCAGCGTGAGGACCACCACAGATACGCAGTATTTT. Its translation: CSVRTTTDTQYF. The chain joins TRBV29-1 to TRBJ2-3, with D uncertain. V lost 6 bases, J lost 2 bases, and 9 bases lay in between. Germline assignment: CDR1 SQVTM and CDR2 ANQGSEA. CDR3 length: 12 residues.

This chain joins TRBV7-9 and TRBJ2-7, with 10 bases aligning to TRBD2. Germline V gives CDR1 SEHNR, CDR2 FQNEAQ (reference sequence). The CDR3 length is 14 residues. J gave up 3 bases and V 4 bases, and 3 bases lay outside the gene matches. The CDR3 coding sequence is TGTGCCAGCAGCTCTCTAGCGGGGGACTACGAGCAGTACGTC. It codes for CASSSLAGDYEQYV.

The chain combines TRBV9 with TRBJ1-1; D unresolved. The CDR3 has 13 amino acids. V dropped 1 base and J dropped 0 bases, with 4 bases sitting between them. CDR1 is SGDLS and CDR2 is YYNGEE in the germline V gene. CDR3 DNA: TGTGCCAGCAGCGTAATGGTGAACACTGAAGCTTTCTTT. Translated, it gives CASSVMVNTEAFF.

The chain employs TRBV5-1 and TRBJ2-1, with D hard to call. Between the trimmed V and J ends, which lost 0 bases and 9 bases, there was a span of 7 bases. CDR3 size: 12 residues. Germline CDR1 SGHRS, CDR2 YFSETQ. CDR3 loop: CASSLDGAEQFF. CDR3 DNA: TGCGCCAGCAGCTTGGACGGCGCTGAGCAGTTCTTC.

The chain couples TRBV20-1 to TRBJ1-5, with TRBD1 matching over 7 bases. The CDR3 extends over 12 amino acids. Germline assignment: CDR1 DFQATT and CDR2 SNEGSKA (reference sequence). The CDR3 nucleotides are TGCTCAGGGGGTCGGGGCAATCAGCCCCAGCATTTT. This gives the protein CSGGRGNQPQHF.

This rearrangement joins TRBV6-5 to TRBJ1-2, with 9 bases that match TRBD1. The V gene's germline CDR1 is MNHEY and CDR2 SVGAGI. The junction had 3 bases not matched to a gene; V was cut back by 6 bases and J by 7 bases. This CDR3 comprises 12 residues. CDR3 sequence reads: CASREDRGGYTF. Here the CDR3 DNA reads TGTGCCAGCAGAGAGGACAGGGGTGGCTACACCTTC.

The chain couples TRBV5-1 to TRBJ2-7, with D perhaps TRBD1 (6 bases). There are 14 residues in the CDR3. Trimming took 4 bases from V and 0 from J, leaving 11 bases between them. Germline CDR1 is SGHRS and CDR2 is YFSETQ. The DNA of the CDR3 is TGCGCCAGCAGCGACGGGACACGCTCCTACGAGCAGTACTTC. Amino acid sequence: CASSDGTRSYEQYF. The variable domain in full, completed from reference TRBV5-1 and TRBJ2-7, reads KAGVTQTPRYLIKTRGQQVTLSCSPISGHRSVSWYQQTPGQGLQFLFEYFSETQRNKGNFPGRFSGRQFSNSRSEMNVSTLELGDSALYLCASSDGTRSYEQYFGPGTRLTVT.

This clonotype was found once. The chain couples TRBV20-1 to TRBJ2-7; tentatively, D is TRBD1 (5 bases). The V end lost 5 bases, the J end lost 3 bases, and 14 bases lay between the germline ends. The CDR3 runs 13 residues. Germline CDR1 reads DFQATT; CDR2 reads SNEGSKA (reference sequence). The CDR3 DNA reads as TGCAGTGCTCCTCAGGGAATGGGCTACGAGCAGTACTTC. Protein: CSAPQGMGYEQYF.

The V call is TRBV15, the J call TRBJ2-1; 12 bases line up with TRBD2. CDR1 LNHNV and CDR2 YYDKDF come from the germline V gene (reference sequence). The CDR3 length is 20 residues. With 0 bases clipped from V and 4 bases from J, the junction kept 13 bases outside the gene matches. This CDR3 reads CATSRDLPTSGRPGYNEQFF. The DNA for the CDR3 is TGTGCCACCAGCAGAGATTTACCGACTAGCGGGAGACCGGGTTACAATGAGCAGTTCTTC.

V and J are TRBV7-2 and TRBJ2-3, with unresolved D. Trimming took off 5 bases at V and 10 bases at J, with 19 bases between the two ends. This CDR3 spans 14 amino acids. The V gene's germline CDR1 is SGHTA and CDR2 FQGNSA. CDR3 in amino acids: CASSHEKRVAAQYF. The DNA for the CDR3 is TGTGCCAGCAGCCATGAGAAAAGGGTCGCAGCGCAGTATTTT.

The V gene is TRBV20-1, the J gene TRBJ2-7; 8 bases line up with TRBD2. CDR3 length equals 13 residues. With V trimmed by 6 bases and J by 7 bases, 11 bases remained unmatched. Germline CDR1 DFQATT, CDR2 SNEGSKA (reference sequence). This CDR3 is CSAPLAGRWEQYV. The CDR3 DNA is TGCAGTGCCCCCCTAGCGGGTAGGTGGGAGCAGTACGTC.

The chain has TRBV5-6 and TRBJ2-3; D possibly corresponds to TRBD2 (5 bases). V lost 4 bases, J lost 7 bases, and 16 bases lay in between. This CDR3 comprises 14 residues. Germline loops: CDR1 SGHDT, CDR2 YYEEEE. The CDR3 reads CASSQLARGYTQYF. CDR3 coding DNA: TGTGCCAGCAGCCAGCTGGCCCGGGGTTATACGCAGTATTTT.

The CDR3 nucleotides are TGCAGTGCTCCCCTGACTTCTAGCGACTACGAGCAGTACGTC. It codes for CSAPLTSSDYEQYV. The rearrangement links TRBV20-1 to TRBJ2-7; possible D gene TRBD2, 6 bases. The CDR3 contains 14 residues. The V gene lost 5 bases and the J gene lost 3 bases, with 17 bases spanning the gap. Germline CDR1 and CDR2: DFQATT and SNEGSKA (reference sequence).

The chain combines TRBV19 with TRBJ1-2, with 9 bases fitting TRBD1. Germline V CDR1 and CDR2: LNHDA, SQIVND (reference sequence). V was pared by 2 bases and J by 2 bases, with 9 bases of the junction left unmatched. The CDR3 covers 17 residues. The CDR3 loop is CASSIRSGQGTNYGYTF. The CDR3 nucleotides read TGTGCCAGTAGTATACGTTCAGGACAGGGGACGAACTATGGCTACACCTTC.

This clonotype was detected once. The gene calls are TRBV9 and TRBJ2-1; the D is unclear. CDR3 length equals 15 residues. The V end lost 0 bases, the J end lost 9 bases, and 16 bases lay between the germline ends. The germline V gene encodes CDR1 SGDLS and CDR2 YYNGEE. CDR3 residues: CASSVELMGLTEQFF. Written as DNA, the CDR3 is TGTGCCAGCAGCGTAGAGTTAATGGGCTTAACTGAGCAGTTCTTC.

The DNA for the CDR3 is TGTGCCAGCCGGGTTCTCACTAGCCCCGGGGAGCTGTTTTTT. Its protein is CASRVLTSPGELFF. The chain combines TRBV28 with TRBJ2-2; a possible D gene is TRBD2 (6 bases). CDR1 is MDHEN, CDR2 SYDVKM, per germline. This CDR3 is built from 14 residues. The V end was cut by 8 bases, the J end by 6 bases, with 16 bases between.

The rearrangement joins TRBV3-1 to TRBJ2-1; D is possibly TRBD2 (6 bases). The CDR3 extends over 14 amino acids. Germline V gene sequence: CDR1 LGHDT, CDR2 YNNKEL (reference sequence). Trimming cost V 1 base and J 7 bases, with 11 bases left between them. The CDR3 DNA follows: TGTGCCAGCAGCCAAGTTAGGAGGGGAAATGAGCAGTTCTTC. Translation: CASSQVRRGNEQFF.

This chain links TRBV24-1 with TRBJ2-1; 10 positions match TRBD2. There are 14 residues in the CDR3. V gave up 9 bases and J gave up 6 bases; unmatched junction bases: 7. CDR1 KGHDR and CDR2 SFDVKD come from the germline V gene. The CDR3 DNA reads as TGTGCCACCGGCGGGACTAGCGCAGTCAATGAGCAGTTCTTC. It is translated as CATGGTSAVNEQFF.

The chain couples TRBV3-1 to TRBJ2-3; D remains unclear. The CDR3 has 12 amino acids. V dropped 0 bases and J dropped 7 bases, with 5 bases sitting between them. Germline V CDR1 and CDR2: LGHDT, YNNKEL (reference sequence). In nucleotides, the CDR3 is TGTGCCAGCAGCCAAGATAGCTATACGCAGTATTTT. Translation gives CASSQDSYTQYF.

The gene calls are TRBV14 and TRBJ2-2, with D perhaps matching TRBD1 (5 bases). Germline V gives CDR1 SGHDN, CDR2 FVKESK. Trimming took 4 bases from V and 6 from J, leaving 18 bases between them. The CDR3 contains 16 residues. For the CDR3, the DNA is TGTGCCAGCAGCCCGGGCCCCCGCTTCAGGGCCGGGGAGCTGTTTTTT. It is translated as CASSPGPRFRAGELFF.

The CDR3 spells CASSDSGRNQPQHF. CDR3 sequence (DNA): TGCGCCAGCTCCGACAGTGGACGGAATCAGCCCCAGCATTTT. The chain joins TRBV4-1 to TRBJ1-5, with a weak D call TRBD1 (5 bases). V dropped 8 bases and J dropped 4 bases, with 15 bases sitting between them. The CDR3 is made up of 14 amino acids. CDR1 is MGHRA, CDR2 YSYEKL, per germline.

This rearrangement joins TRBV29-1 to TRBJ2-1, with D unclear. This CDR3 comprises 15 residues. The V end was cut by 0 bases, the J end by 3 bases, with 12 bases between. Germline V gene data show CDR1 as SQVTM and CDR2 as ANQGSEA. The CDR3 coding sequence is TGCAGCGTTGAAGAAGTTGAGAAATTCTACAATGAGCAGTTCTTC. Protein sequence: CSVEEVEKFYNEQFF.

The genes are TRBV19 and TRBJ2-3, with no clear D. V gave up 4 bases and J gave up 6 bases, with 11 bases separating them. The CDR3 is made up of 13 amino acids. Germline V gives CDR1 LNHDA, CDR2 SQIVND (reference sequence). In DNA, the CDR3 is TGTGCCAGTAGTAGTGCCGTCCAGGATACGCAGTATTTT. Protein product: CASSSAVQDTQYF.

This sequence joins TRBV30 and TRBJ1-1; 11 positions match TRBD1. Unmatched junction bases numbered 12, after V lost 4 bases and J lost 5 bases. This CDR3 is 16 amino acids long. The germline V gene encodes CDR1 GTSNPN and CDR2 SVGIG (reference sequence). DNA of the CDR3: TGTGCCTGGACCCACGGACAGGGGGCTCTGGGGACTGAAGCTTTCTTT. This gives the protein CAWTHGQGALGTEAFF.

V is TRBV15 and J is TRBJ1-5, with D perhaps TRBD1 (5 bases). The V gene lost 4 bases and the J gene lost 3 bases, with 16 bases spanning the gap. CDR3 size: 16 residues. Germline-derived CDR1 and CDR2 are LNHNV and YYDKDF (reference sequence). CDR3 DNA: TGTGCCACCAGCACCTACATGGGAGGGGTCAATCAGCCCCAGCATTTT. This sequence encodes CATSTYMGGVNQPQHF.

The rearrangement uses TRBV11-2 and TRBJ1-6; maybe TRBD1 (5 bases). V lost 0 bases to trimming and J lost 10 bases, with 13 bases between them. Germline assignment: CDR1 SGHAT and CDR2 FQNNGV. The CDR3 runs 15 residues. The CDR3 bases are TGTGCCAGCAGCTTAGAACGTCTCAGGGACTCACCCCTCCACTTT. It specifies CASSLERLRDSPLHF. The entire variable domain, with the rest obtained from reference TRBV11-2 and TRBJ1-6, is as follows: EAGVAQSPRYKIIEKRQSVAFWCNPISGHATLYWYQQILGQGPKLLIQFQNNGVVDDSQLPKDRFSAERLKGVDSTLKIQPAKLEDSAVYLCASSLERLRDSPLHFGNGTRLTVT.

This clonotype was seen a single time. The chain combines TRBV29-1 with TRBJ2-1; tentative D call: TRBD1 (6 bases). CDR3 length: 13 amino acids. Looked up from germline, CDR1 is SQVTM and CDR2 is ANQGSEA. Trimming stripped 6 bases from V and 4 bases from J, with 13 bases between. CDR3 sequence: CSVRGIGYNEQFF. In DNA, the CDR3 is TGCAGCGTCAGGGGAATCGGTTACAATGAGCAGTTCTTC.

The J gene is TRBJ1-2, the V gene TRBV12-3 or TRBV12-4; tentatively, D is TRBD1 (5 bases). The CDR3 runs 15 residues. V was trimmed by 5 bases and J by 3 bases, leaving 16 bases between them. The CDR3 spells CASSAGTVQDYGYTF. The CDR3 DNA sequence: TGTGCCAGCAGTGCCGGGACCGTACAAGACTATGGCTACACCTTC.